Below are 20 T cell receptor beta chains sequenced from a single sample in a study of blood T cell repertoires in COVID-19. Sequenced by immunoSEQ multiplex PCR; TCRdb stores in-frame clones only, minus some. The sample comprises around 450,000 clones, 90% of which are singletons, and 0.55% to 0.75% rests with the top ten. Sequenced: PBMCs or T cells enriched from blood (not recorded which). The receptors stem from a man aged 18 to 30 who had recovered from COVID-19.

The chain employs TRBV5-6 and TRBJ1-6, with D maybe TRBD1 (5 bases). CDR1 and CDR2 (germline): SGHDT, YYEEEE. The CDR3 has 17 residues. With 0 bases removed from V and 9 bases from J, the gap between germline ends came to 19 bases. Written as DNA, the CDR3 is TGTGCCAGCAGCTTGGGATCCTCCTCGGGACTTTTTTCACCCCTCCACTTT. Its protein product is CASSLGSSSGLFSPLHF.

This chain uses TRBV5-4 with TRBJ2-7; 10 bases are a match to TRBD1. Germline V lookup: CDR1 SGHNT, CDR2 YYREEE (reference sequence). The CDR3 spans 14 residues. Losses at the gene ends were 2 bases for V and 6 bases for J; bases not matched to a gene: 5. CDR3 sequence (DNA): TGTGCCAGCAGCTTCCGGGACAGGGGCTCCGAGCAGTACTTC. Its translation is CASSFRDRGSEQYF.

The chain couples TRBV6-5 to TRBJ1-1, with 9 bases identical to TRBD1. The CDR3 contains 15 residues. V trimming: 6 bases; J trimming: 1 base; junction bases outside the gene matches: 6. Looked up from germline, CDR1 is MNHEY and CDR2 is SVGAGI. In nucleotides, the CDR3 is TGTGCCAGCAGCCGTCCGGACAGGGGGAACACTGAAGCTTTCTTT. Translating gives CASSRPDRGNTEAFF.

The V call is TRBV28, the J call TRBJ1-5; 7 nucleotides match TRBD1. V shed 6 bases and J 0 bases; nucleotides not matched to a gene: 2. CDR3 length: 14 residues. The germline gives CDR1 MDHEN, CDR2 SYDVKM. DNA for the CDR3: TGTGCCAGCAGGGACAGGAATAGCAATCAGCCCCAGCATTTT. Its protein is CASRDRNSNQPQHF.

J is TRBJ1-5 and V is TRBV28, with D possibly matching TRBD1 (6 bases). The V gene lost 2 bases and the J gene lost 7 bases, with 15 bases spanning the gap. Germline V gives CDR1 MDHEN, CDR2 SYDVKM. The CDR3 runs 15 residues. Here the CDR3 reads CASSLGQGMKQPQHF. Here the CDR3 DNA reads TGTGCCAGCAGTTTAGGGCAGGGGATGAAACAGCCCCAGCATTTT.

The chain couples TRBV5-8 to TRBJ1-1; unclear D gene. This CDR3 has 13 residues. The germline V gene encodes CDR1 SGHTS and CDR2 YDEGEE. Trimming pared 1 base from V and 3 bases from J, leaving 7 bases between. CDR3 in DNA: TGTGCCAGCAGCTTGCGGGGAGACACTGAAGCTTTCTTT. Its protein product is CASSLRGDTEAFF.

The V call is TRBV3-1 (or the pseudogene TRBV3-2), the J call TRBJ1-4; 7 bases agree with TRBD1. J was trimmed by 10 bases and V by 3 bases; bases with no gene match: 26. CDR1 is LGHDT, CDR2 YNNKEL, per germline (reference sequence). This CDR3 spans 20 amino acids. The CDR3 DNA is TGTGCCAGCAGCCAGGCAAGGGACAGCTTAGGGTTGAACAATATCGGAAAACTGTTTTTT. This codes for CASSQARDSLGLNNIGKLFF.

CDR3 coding DNA: TGTGCCAGTAGACCCCTAACCAGCGGCTACAATGAGCAGTTCTTC. Residues: CASRPLTSGYNEQFF. The chain joins TRBV19 to TRBJ2-1; possibly TRBD2 for D (5 bases). The CDR3 covers 15 residues. Trimming removed 6 bases at V and 3 bases at J, with 15 bases between. CDR1 LNHDA and CDR2 SQIVND come from the germline V gene (reference sequence).

The chain combines TRBV14 with TRBJ1-1, with no clear D. Between the trimmed V and J ends, which lost 2 bases and 0 bases, there was a span of 4 bases. CDR1 is SGHDN, CDR2 FVKESK, per germline. CDR3 length: 13 residues. Here the CDR3 DNA reads TGTGCCAGCAGCCAACAAATGAACACTGAAGCTTTCTTT. It is translated as CASSQQMNTEAFF.

This chain connects TRBV5-4 to TRBJ2-7; D remains ambiguous. Trimming left V 1 base short and J 5 bases short, with 10 bases between. Germline V lookup: CDR1 SGHNT, CDR2 YYREEE (reference sequence). The CDR3 extends over 13 amino acids. For the CDR3, the DNA is TGTGCCAGCAGCTTGTCGAGTTTCGACGAGCAGTACTTC. Its translation is CASSLSSFDEQYF.

The chain links TRBV6-1 to TRBJ1-2; 11 bases agree with TRBD1. Germline V gene sequence: CDR1 MNHNS, CDR2 SASEGT. The CDR3 is 16 residues long. J was trimmed by 6 bases and V by 3 bases; bases with no gene match: 9. The chain's CDR3 is CASSEPPGQGDDGYTF. For the CDR3, the DNA is TGTGCCAGCAGTGAGCCGCCGGGACAGGGGGACGATGGCTACACCTTC.

This chain uses TRBV6-5 with TRBJ1-2; tentatively, D is TRBD1 (5 bases). The CDR3 is 15 amino acids. Trimming cost V 7 bases and J 4 bases, with 19 bases left between them. Germline assignment: CDR1 MNHEY and CDR2 SVGAGI. CDR3 loop: CASTTTWARVYGYTF. The CDR3, as DNA: TGTGCCAGCACCACCACATGGGCCAGGGTCTATGGCTACACCTTC.

J is TRBJ1-2 and V is TRBV14, with D perhaps TRBD1 (5 bases). CDR1 is SGHDN, CDR2 FVKESK, per germline. The V end was cut by 0 bases, the J end by 6 bases, with 23 bases between. There are 18 residues in the CDR3. In DNA form, the CDR3 reads TGTGCCAGCAGCCAAGAGGTGGCAGGGTTTGGGCTTAGCCATGGCTACACCTTC. This translates into CASSQEVAGFGLSHGYTF.

This chain links TRBV3-1 (or the pseudogene TRBV3-2) with TRBJ2-4; D not certain. V dropped 2 bases and J dropped 7 bases, with 6 bases sitting between them. Per germline, CDR1 LGHDT and CDR2 YNNKEL (reference sequence). The CDR3 loop spans 12 amino acids. The CDR3 region has the DNA TGTGCCAGCAGCCAATCGGGTAACATTCAGTACTTC. Translation gives CASSQSGNIQYF.

The CDR3 sequence is CASSLVLGAGNTIYF. The CDR3 DNA reads as TGCGCCAGCAGCTTGGTTCTCGGGGCTGGAAACACCATATATTTT. The chain joins TRBV5-1 to TRBJ1-3; D gene unclear. V was trimmed by 0 bases and J by 2 bases, leaving 9 bases between them. Germline assignment: CDR1 SGHRS and CDR2 YFSETQ. The CDR3 consists of 15 residues.

The V gene is TRBV7-2, the J gene TRBJ2-3; 10 positions match TRBD2. V gave up 11 bases and J gave up 1 base; unmatched junction bases: 6. The length of the CDR3 is 14 residues. CDR1 is SGHTA, CDR2 FQGNSA, per germline. CDR3 DNA: TGTGCCCAACGACTAGCGGGCGGCACAGATACGCAGTATTTT. Residues: CAQRLAGGTDTQYF. Based on the CDR3 plus reference TRBV7-2 and TRBJ2-3, the full variable domain is GAGVSQSPSNKVTEKGKDVELRCDPISGHTALYWYRQSLGQGLEFLIYFQGNSAPDKSGLPSDRFSAERTGGSVSTLTIQRTQQEDSAVYLCAQRLAGGTDTQYFGPGTRLTVL.

The chain links TRBV18 to TRBJ2-7; possible D gene TRBD1, 8 bases. The V and J ends lost 6 bases and 4 bases respectively, with 19 bases between them. CDR3 length: 15 residues. Germline CDR1 is KGHSH and CDR2 is LQKENI. For the CDR3, the DNA is TGTGCCAGCTCCCCGGGACAGGAGGGAGGGTACGAGCAGTACTTC. It translates to CASSPGQEGGYEQYF. Using reference TRBV18 and TRBJ2-7 for the parts outside the CDR3, the full variable domain is NAGVMQNPRHLVRRRGQEARLRCSPMKGHSHVYWYRQLPEEGLKFMVYLQKENIIDESGMPKERFSAEFPKEGPSILRIQQVVRGDSAAYFCASSPGQEGGYEQYFGPGTRLTVT.

This clone was observed once. The rearrangement uses TRBV6-5 and TRBJ1-2; D is perhaps TRBD1 (5 bases). Trimming removed 2 bases at V and 5 bases at J, with 12 bases between. CDR3 length equals 14 residues. Germline CDR1 reads MNHEY; CDR2 reads SVGAGI. For the CDR3, the DNA is TGTGCCAGCAGTTACGCCAGGGTCGGGTATGGCTACACCTTC. This sequence encodes CASSYARVGYGYTF.

The chain links TRBV30 to TRBJ2-2, with a possible D match to TRBD2 (5 bases). The CDR3 is made up of 14 amino acids. V gave up 0 bases and J gave up 3 bases, with 8 bases separating them. Germline values: CDR1 GTSNPN, CDR2 SVGIG (reference sequence). The CDR3 sequence: CAWSVRADTGELFF. As DNA, the CDR3 is TGTGCCTGGAGTGTACGAGCGGACACCGGGGAGCTGTTTTTT.

The chain carries TRBV4-2 and TRBJ1-5; 11 nucleotides match TRBD1. The CDR3 loop spans 15 amino acids. J lost 6 bases, V lost 3 bases, and 4 bases had no gene match. The germline gives CDR1 LGHNA, CDR2 YNFKEQ. For the CDR3, the DNA is TGTGCCAGCAGCCAGCCCGGGACAGGGGGTCAGCCCCAGCATTTT. It codes for CASSQPGTGGQPQHF.